This T cell receptor beta chain was sequenced in a study of blood T cell repertoires in COVID-19. Whole-study context: Collection of acute and convalescent COVID-19 samples took place in the United States, Italy and Spain. PBMCs, B-cell-depleted T cells, or T cells provided the cDNA or gDNA that made up the material.

TCRdb's copy holds only in-frame clones and misses some; the assay was immunoSEQ multiplex PCR. Of 200,000 to 250,000 clones in the sample, about 80% were seen once. The V gene end was trimmed by 3 bases and the J gene end by 0 bases; junction bases not matched to a gene: 11. Germline loops: CDR1 MNHNS, CDR2 SASEGT. The CDR3 is made up of 17 amino acids. The recovered donors of Cohort 3 showed two negative PCRs, clearance, or symptom resolution. The sequencing input was PBMCs or T cells enriched from blood (not recorded which). The origin of this receptor is a middle-aged man who had recovered from COVID-19. The chain is built from TRBV6-1 and TRBJ2-7; 7 bases are a match to TRBD1. DNA of the CDR3: TGTGCCAGCAGTGAGGGGAATTGGGACAGCTTCTCCTACGAGCAGTACTTC. Translating gives CASSEGNWDSFSYEQYF.